The 21 T cell receptor beta chains given below trace back to one sample, sequenced in a study of blood T cell repertoires in COVID-19. Libraries were prepared by immunoSEQ multiplex PCR; TCRdb keeps only in-frame clonotypes and omits some of them. This table holds some 100,000 clones, over 75% found once. The sequenced sample was peripheral blood. Receptors were obtained from an older woman with acute or convalescent COVID-19.

The CDR3 DNA is TGCAGCGTCCACTCACCGGGACTAGCGCCACTGAAGGAGCAGTTCTTC. It codes for CSVHSPGLAPLKEQFF. This rearrangement joins TRBV29-1 to TRBJ2-1; 10 nucleotides line up with TRBD2. CDR1 is SQVTM, CDR2 ANQGSEA, per germline. The length of the CDR3 is 16 residues. The V gene end was trimmed by 6 bases and the J gene end by 10 bases; junction bases not matched to a gene: 18.

This clone appeared once. The chain recombines TRBV7-9 with TRBJ2-6; 7 bases are shared with TRBD2. Trimming at V came to 1 base and at J to 0 bases, leaving 3 bases not matched to a gene. The length of the CDR3 is 17 residues. Per germline, CDR1 SEHNR and CDR2 FQNEAQ (reference sequence). CDR3 nucleotide sequence: TGTGCCAGCAGCTTAGTGGGAGGGGCCTCTGGGGCCAACGTCCTGACTTTC. This gives the protein CASSLVGGASGANVLTF.

V gene TRBV5-1 combines with J gene TRBJ2-3, with 8 bases identical to TRBD2. The V gene end was trimmed by 0 bases and the J gene end by 0 bases; junction bases not matched to a gene: 6. The CDR3 contains 17 residues. CDR1 SGHRS and CDR2 YFSETQ come from the germline V gene. The CDR3 is CASSLGLTGGSTDTQYF. The CDR3 nucleotides are TGCGCCAGCAGCTTGGGACTTACGGGGGGGAGCACAGATACGCAGTATTTT.

The gene calls are TRBV9 and TRBJ1-1; D is unresolved. CDR3 size: 14 residues. Trimming shortened V by 3 bases and J by 4 bases, and 13 bases separated the two germline ends. CDR1 and CDR2 (germline): SGDLS, YYNGEE. The CDR3: CASSEDQAGTEAFF. Written as DNA, the CDR3 is TGTGCCAGCAGCGAGGACCAAGCGGGCACTGAAGCTTTCTTT.

The chain recombines TRBV5-1 with TRBJ2-1, with 11 bases that match TRBD2. The V gene end was trimmed by 2 bases and the J gene end by 7 bases; junction bases not matched to a gene: 8. The CDR3 consists of 16 residues. CDR1 SGHRS and CDR2 YFSETQ come from the germline V gene. The CDR3 protein is CASSFELAGVRNEQFF. CDR3 in DNA: TGCGCCAGCAGCTTTGAACTAGCGGGAGTTAGGAATGAGCAGTTCTTC.

This clone showed up just once. The chain joins TRBV30 to TRBJ2-3; a possible D gene is TRBD2 (5 bases). Germline V gives CDR1 GTSNPN, CDR2 SVGIG (reference sequence). V shed 2 bases and J shed 5 bases, with 11 bases lying between them. CDR3 size: 13 residues. This CDR3 reads CAWSPRRGDTQYF. CDR3 nucleotides: TGTGCCTGGAGTCCCCGACGGGGAGATACGCAGTATTTT.

This chain connects TRBV4-1 to TRBJ1-4; 11 nucleotides line up with TRBD1. The CDR3 extends over 16 amino acids. Losses at the gene ends were 1 base for V and 8 bases for J; bases not matched to a gene: 6. Germline V gene lookup returns CDR1 MGHRA and CDR2 YSYEKL. The CDR3 region is CASSQGTGGTGEKLFF. The CDR3 DNA follows: TGCGCCAGCAGCCAAGGGACAGGGGGCACGGGGGAAAAACTGTTTTTT.

The chain uses TRBV4-1 and TRBJ2-1; 8 nucleotides align to TRBD2. The J segment lost 8 bases and the V segment lost 1 base, leaving 7 bases of the junction unmatched. This CDR3 contains 15 residues. The germline gives CDR1 MGHRA, CDR2 YSYEKL. The CDR3 bases are TGCGCCAGCAGCCAAGCGGGAGGGCCTAGGTATGAGCAGTTCTTC. Protein: CASSQAGGPRYEQFF.

V is TRBV5-1 and J is TRBJ1-1; D is perhaps TRBD1 (5 bases). The CDR3 consists of 14 residues. Germline V lookup: CDR1 SGHRS, CDR2 YFSETQ. V lost 1 base and J lost 0, with 7 bases in between. The CDR3 spells CASSLRQLNTEAFF. The CDR3 bases are TGCGCCAGCAGCTTGAGACAGCTGAACACTGAAGCTTTCTTT.

This clone came up once. This sequence joins TRBV6-1 and TRBJ2-7, with TRBD1 matching over 8 bases. Germline lookup yields CDR1 MNHNS and CDR2 SASEGT. J gave up 7 bases and V 3 bases, and 5 bases lay outside the gene matches. CDR3 length: 13 amino acids. CDR3 sequence (DNA): TGTGCCAGCAGTGACCAGGGGGCTGGGGAGCAGTACTTC. Protein product: CASSDQGAGEQYF.

The chain links TRBV28 to TRBJ1-6; 12 positions match TRBD1. CDR1 is MDHEN and CDR2 is SYDVKM in the germline V gene. Trimming took 5 bases from V and 7 from J; bases not matched to a gene: 3. The CDR3 covers 15 residues. The CDR3 coding sequence is TGTGCCAGCAGTCCGGGACAGGGGGCGAATTCACCCCTCCACTTT. As protein: CASSPGQGANSPLHF. Based on the CDR3 plus reference TRBV28 and TRBJ1-6, the full variable domain is DVKVTQSSRYLVKRTGEKVFLECVQDMDHENMFWYRQDPGLGLRLIYFSYDVKMKEKGDIPEGYSVSREKKERFSLILESASTNQTSMYLCASSPGQGANSPLHFGNGTRLTVT.

This clone came up once. The genes are TRBV15 and TRBJ1-1; D call uncertain. The CDR3 length is 12 residues. The germline V gene encodes CDR1 LNHNV and CDR2 YYDKDF (reference sequence). V was pared by 0 bases and J by 6 bases, with 5 bases between. In DNA form, the CDR3 reads TGTGCCACCAGCAGAGATCTAGCTGAAGCTTTCTTT. It translates to CATSRDLAEAFF.

The gene calls are TRBV19 and TRBJ2-7, with D perhaps TRBD1 (6 bases). This CDR3 has 14 amino acids. The V end lost 1 base, the J end lost 6 bases, and 13 bases lay between the germline ends. Germline loops: CDR1 LNHDA, CDR2 SQIVND (reference sequence). The CDR3 DNA reads as TGTGCCAGTAGTATAGTCCAGGGGTCGGGCGAGCAGTACTTC. Protein product: CASSIVQGSGEQYF.

This clone showed up just once. The gene calls are TRBV30 and TRBJ1-3, with D uncertain. Germline CDR1 and CDR2: GTSNPN and SVGIG (reference sequence). The V and J ends lost 0 bases and 0 bases respectively, with 6 bases between them. This CDR3 is built from 14 residues. CDR3 sequence reads: CAWSVAFSGNTIYF. CDR3 DNA sequence: TGTGCCTGGAGTGTAGCCTTCTCTGGAAACACCATATATTTT.

V is TRBV19 and J is TRBJ2-1; 9 bases match TRBD2. The CDR3 has 16 residues. The germline V gene has CDR1 LNHDA and CDR2 SQIVND (reference sequence). Trimming cost V 2 bases and J 5 bases; bases outside gene matches: 7. In DNA, the CDR3 is TGTGCCAGTAGTATACAAGTAGCGGGAGCCCACAATGAGCAGTTCTTC. This codes for CASSIQVAGAHNEQFF.

The chain carries TRBV19 and TRBJ1-1; 11 bases line up with TRBD1. This CDR3 comprises 14 residues. The germline gives CDR1 LNHDA, CDR2 SQIVND (reference sequence). Unmatched junction bases numbered 9, after V lost 5 bases and J lost 10 bases. DNA for the CDR3: TGTGCCAGTAGTCTCCTCGGGACAGGGGGAGCAGCTTTCTTT. Its translation: CASSLLGTGGAAFF.

The CDR3 DNA is TGTGCCAGCAGCGCTATTCAGGGGAACACTGAAGCTTTCTTT. As protein: CASSAIQGNTEAFF. The chain links TRBV3-1 (or the pseudogene TRBV3-2) to TRBJ1-1, with D possibly matching TRBD1 (5 bases). The CDR3 covers 14 residues. Germline CDR1 reads LGHDT; CDR2 reads YNNKEL (reference sequence). Trimming cost V 5 bases and J 1 base, with 11 bases left between them.

This clone has only one observation. The V call is TRBV11-1, the J call TRBJ1-2; possible D gene TRBD1, 5 bases. Trimming cost V 5 bases and J 8 bases, with 21 bases left between them. Germline V gene lookup returns CDR1 SGHAT and CDR2 FQDESV (reference sequence). The CDR3 extends over 15 amino acids. CDR3 loop: CASSPSGGGTGGYTF. The CDR3, as DNA: TGTGCCAGCAGCCCCTCCGGCGGGGGTACCGGGGGCTACACCTTC.

This chain connects TRBV30 to TRBJ2-5; D unclear. This CDR3 region has 11 residues. Per the germline V gene, CDR1 is GTSNPN and CDR2 is SVGIG (reference sequence). V gave up 2 bases and J gave up 4 bases, with 5 bases separating them. The DNA of the CDR3 is TGTGCCTGGAGTCCAATAGAGACCCAGTACTTC. Protein sequence: CAWSPIETQYF.

CDR3 in amino acids: CASMSGEAFF. As DNA, the CDR3 is TGTGCCAGCATGTCGGGGGAAGCTTTCTTT. The rearrangement links TRBV2 to TRBJ1-1; D gene ambiguous. The germline gives CDR1 SNHLY, CDR2 FYNNEI. V shed 7 bases and J shed 8 bases, with 8 bases lying between them. This CDR3 comprises 10 residues.

The chain recombines TRBV6-2 or TRBV6-3 with TRBJ1-5; D uncertain. Trimming stripped 2 bases from V and 0 bases from J, with 5 bases between. Germline V CDR1 and CDR2: MNHEY, SVGEGT. The CDR3 runs 14 residues. DNA for the CDR3: TGTGCCAGCAGTTACCGGAGTAGCAATCAGCCCCAGCATTTT. It codes for CASSYRSSNQPQHF.